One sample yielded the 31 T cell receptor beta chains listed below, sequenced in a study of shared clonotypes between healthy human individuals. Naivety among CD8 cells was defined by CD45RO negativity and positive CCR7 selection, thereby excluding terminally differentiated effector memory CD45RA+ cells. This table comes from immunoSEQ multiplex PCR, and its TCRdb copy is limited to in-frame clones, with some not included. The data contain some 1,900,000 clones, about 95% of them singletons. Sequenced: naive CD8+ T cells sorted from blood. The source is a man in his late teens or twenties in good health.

The CDR3 DNA sequence: TGCAGCGTTGAAGATACTTACTCCTACAATGAGCAGTTCTTC. Its translation is CSVEDTYSYNEQFF. This chain links TRBV29-1 with TRBJ2-1; D is undetermined. Germline lookup yields CDR1 SQVTM and CDR2 ANQGSEA. V dropped 0 bases and J dropped 0 bases, with 6 bases sitting between them. CDR3 length equals 14 residues.

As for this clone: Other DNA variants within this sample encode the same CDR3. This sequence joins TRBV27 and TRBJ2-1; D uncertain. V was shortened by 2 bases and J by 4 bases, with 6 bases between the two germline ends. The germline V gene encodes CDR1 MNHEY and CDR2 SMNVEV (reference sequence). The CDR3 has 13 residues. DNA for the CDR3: TGTGCCAGCAGTTTAATAGGTTACAATGAGCAGTTCTTC. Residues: CASSLIGYNEQFF.

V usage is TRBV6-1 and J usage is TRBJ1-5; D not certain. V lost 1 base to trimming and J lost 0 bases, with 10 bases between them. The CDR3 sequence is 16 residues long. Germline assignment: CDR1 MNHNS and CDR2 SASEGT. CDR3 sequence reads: CASSEEVANSNQPQHF. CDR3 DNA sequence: TGTGCCAGCAGTGAAGAGGTAGCTAATAGCAATCAGCCCCAGCATTTT.

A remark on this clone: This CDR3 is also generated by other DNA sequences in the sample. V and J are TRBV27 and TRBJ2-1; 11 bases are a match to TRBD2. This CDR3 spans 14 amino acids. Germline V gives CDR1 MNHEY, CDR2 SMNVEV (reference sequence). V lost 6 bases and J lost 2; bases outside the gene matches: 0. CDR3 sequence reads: CASRGLAAYNEQFF. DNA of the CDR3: TGTGCCAGCAGGGGACTAGCGGCCTACAATGAGCAGTTCTTC.

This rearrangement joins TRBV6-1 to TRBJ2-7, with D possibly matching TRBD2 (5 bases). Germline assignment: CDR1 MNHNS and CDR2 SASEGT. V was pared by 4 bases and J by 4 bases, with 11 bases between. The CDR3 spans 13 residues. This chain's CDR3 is CASSVRGDYEQYF. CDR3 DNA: TGTGCCAGCAGTGTCCGGGGAGATTACGAGCAGTACTTC.

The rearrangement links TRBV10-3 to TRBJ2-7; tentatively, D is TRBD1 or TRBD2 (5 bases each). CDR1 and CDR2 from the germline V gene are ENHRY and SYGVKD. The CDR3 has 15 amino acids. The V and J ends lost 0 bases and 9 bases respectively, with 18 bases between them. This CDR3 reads CAISESEGRAMMQYF. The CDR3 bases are TGTGCCATCAGTGAGTCTGAGGGCAGGGCAATGATGCAGTACTTC.

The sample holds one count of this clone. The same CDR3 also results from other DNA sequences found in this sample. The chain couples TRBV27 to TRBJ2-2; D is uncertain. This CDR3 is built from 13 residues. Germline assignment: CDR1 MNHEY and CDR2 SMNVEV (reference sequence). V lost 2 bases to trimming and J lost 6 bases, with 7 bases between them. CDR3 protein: CASSLGASGELFF. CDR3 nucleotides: TGTGCCAGCAGTTTAGGAGCATCCGGGGAGCTGTTTTTT.

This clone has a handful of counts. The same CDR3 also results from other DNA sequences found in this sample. This chain's CDR3 is CASSLGTEAFF. The DNA of the CDR3 is TGTGCCAGCAGCTTGGGCACTGAAGCTTTCTTT. V usage is TRBV5-6 and J usage is TRBJ1-1; no definite D call. This CDR3 spans 11 amino acids. Germline CDR1 reads SGHDT; CDR2 reads YYEEEE. The V end lost 0 bases, the J end lost 4 bases, and 1 base lay between the germline ends.

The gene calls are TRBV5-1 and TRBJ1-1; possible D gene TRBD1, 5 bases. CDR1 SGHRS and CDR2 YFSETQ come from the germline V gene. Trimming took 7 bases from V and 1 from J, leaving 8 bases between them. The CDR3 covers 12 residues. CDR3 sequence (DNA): TGCGCCAGCGGACACCCGAACACTGAAGCTTTCTTT. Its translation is CASGHPNTEAFF.

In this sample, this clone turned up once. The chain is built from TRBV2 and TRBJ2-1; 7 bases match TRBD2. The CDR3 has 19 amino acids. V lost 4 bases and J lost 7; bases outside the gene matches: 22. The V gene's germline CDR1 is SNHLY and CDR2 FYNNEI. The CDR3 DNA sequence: TGTGCCAGCAGTGTTCCTGGTGACGCGGGAGTTGTCTTCGGTAATGAGCAGTTCTTC. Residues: CASSVPGDAGVVFGNEQFF.

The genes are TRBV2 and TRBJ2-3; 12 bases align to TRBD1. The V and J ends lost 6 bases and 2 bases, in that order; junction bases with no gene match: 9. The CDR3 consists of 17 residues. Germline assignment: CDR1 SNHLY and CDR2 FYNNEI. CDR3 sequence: CASSGPSGQGATDTQYF. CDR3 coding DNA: TGTGCCAGCAGCGGCCCCTCGGGACAGGGGGCCACAGATACGCAGTATTTT.

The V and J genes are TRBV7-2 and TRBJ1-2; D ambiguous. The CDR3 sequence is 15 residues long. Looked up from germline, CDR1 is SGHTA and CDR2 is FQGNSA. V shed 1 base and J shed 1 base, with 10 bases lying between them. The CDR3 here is CASSLVSDLNYGYTF. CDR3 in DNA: TGTGCCAGCAGCTTAGTCAGTGACCTTAACTATGGCTACACCTTC.

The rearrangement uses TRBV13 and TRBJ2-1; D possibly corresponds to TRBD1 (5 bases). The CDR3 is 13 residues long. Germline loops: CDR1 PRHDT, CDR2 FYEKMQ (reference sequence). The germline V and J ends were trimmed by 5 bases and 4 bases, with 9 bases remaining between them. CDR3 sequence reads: CASSADSYNEQFF. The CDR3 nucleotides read TGTGCCAGCAGCGCCGACAGTTACAATGAGCAGTTCTTC.

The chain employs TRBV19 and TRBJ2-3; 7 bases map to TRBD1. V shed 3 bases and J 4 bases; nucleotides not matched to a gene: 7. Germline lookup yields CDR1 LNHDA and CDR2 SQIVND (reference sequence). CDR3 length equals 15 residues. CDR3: CASSIGTVLADTQYF. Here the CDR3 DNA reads TGTGCCAGTAGTATCGGGACAGTTTTAGCAGATACGCAGTATTTT.

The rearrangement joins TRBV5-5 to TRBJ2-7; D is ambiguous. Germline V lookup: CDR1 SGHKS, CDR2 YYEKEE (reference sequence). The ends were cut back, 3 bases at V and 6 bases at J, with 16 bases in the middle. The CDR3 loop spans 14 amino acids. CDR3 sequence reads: CASSYGLDVSEQYF. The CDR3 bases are TGTGCCAGCAGCTATGGGCTAGACGTTTCCGAGCAGTACTTC.

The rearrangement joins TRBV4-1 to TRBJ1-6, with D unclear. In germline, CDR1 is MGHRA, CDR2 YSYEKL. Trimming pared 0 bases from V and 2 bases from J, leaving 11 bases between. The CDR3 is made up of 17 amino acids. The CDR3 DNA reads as TGCGCCAGCAGCCAAGATAGGGCCCAGACCTATAATTCACCCCTCCACTTT. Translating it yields CASSQDRAQTYNSPLHF.

CDR3 nucleotides: TGCGCCAGCAGCCCTTACCAGGGGCCGCCTGGAAACACCATATATTTT. Encoded protein: CASSPYQGPPGNTIYF. This chain connects TRBV4-1 to TRBJ1-3; weak D call: TRBD1 (6 bases). Per germline, CDR1 MGHRA and CDR2 YSYEKL. V was pared by 4 bases and J by 2 bases, with 15 bases between. The length of the CDR3 is 16 residues.

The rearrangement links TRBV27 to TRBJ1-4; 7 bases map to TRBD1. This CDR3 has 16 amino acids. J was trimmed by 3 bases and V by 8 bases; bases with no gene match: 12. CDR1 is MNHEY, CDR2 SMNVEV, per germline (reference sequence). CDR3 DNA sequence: TGTGCCAGCTCTACAGGGGACCCACACCCTAATGAAAAACTGTTTTTT. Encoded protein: CASSTGDPHPNEKLFF.

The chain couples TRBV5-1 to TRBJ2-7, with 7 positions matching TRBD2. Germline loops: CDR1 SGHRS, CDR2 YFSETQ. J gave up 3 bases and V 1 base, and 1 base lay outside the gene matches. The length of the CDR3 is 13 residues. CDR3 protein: CASSLTSVYEQYF. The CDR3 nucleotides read TGCGCCAGCAGCTTGACTAGCGTCTACGAGCAGTACTTC.

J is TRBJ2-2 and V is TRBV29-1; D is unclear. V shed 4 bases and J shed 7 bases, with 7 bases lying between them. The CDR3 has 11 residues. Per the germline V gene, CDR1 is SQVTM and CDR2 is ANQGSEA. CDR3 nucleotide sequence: TGCAGCGTTGTTTATGTCGGGGAGCTGTTTTTT. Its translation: CSVVYVGELFF.

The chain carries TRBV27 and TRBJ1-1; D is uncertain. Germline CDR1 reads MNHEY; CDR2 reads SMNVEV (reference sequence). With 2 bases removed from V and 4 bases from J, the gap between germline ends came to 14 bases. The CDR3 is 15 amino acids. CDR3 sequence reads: CASSLEFSWGTEAFF. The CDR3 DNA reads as TGTGCCAGCAGTTTAGAGTTTTCTTGGGGCACTGAAGCTTTCTTT.

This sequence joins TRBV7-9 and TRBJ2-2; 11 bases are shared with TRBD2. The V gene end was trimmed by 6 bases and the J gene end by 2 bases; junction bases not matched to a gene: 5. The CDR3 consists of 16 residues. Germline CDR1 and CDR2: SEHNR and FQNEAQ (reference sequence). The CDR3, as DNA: TGTGCCAGCAGGTCCGGGACTAGCGGTAACACCGGGGAGCTGTTTTTT. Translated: CASRSGTSGNTGELFF.

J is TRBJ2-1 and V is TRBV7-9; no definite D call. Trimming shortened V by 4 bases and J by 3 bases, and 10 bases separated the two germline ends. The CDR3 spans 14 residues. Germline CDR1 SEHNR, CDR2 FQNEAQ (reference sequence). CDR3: CASSSPNNYNEQFF. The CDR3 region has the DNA TGTGCCAGCAGCTCGCCTAATAACTACAATGAGCAGTTCTTC.

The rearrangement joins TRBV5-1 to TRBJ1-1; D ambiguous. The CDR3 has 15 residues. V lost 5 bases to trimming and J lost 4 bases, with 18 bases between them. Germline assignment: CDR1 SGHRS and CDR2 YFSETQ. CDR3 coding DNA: TGCGCCAGCAGAGGCAGCCCCCTGGGGTCCACTGAAGCTTTCTTT. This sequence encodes CASRGSPLGSTEAFF. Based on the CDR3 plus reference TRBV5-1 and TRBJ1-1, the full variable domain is KAGVTQTPRYLIKTRGQQVTLSCSPISGHRSVSWYQQTPGQGLQFLFEYFSETQRNKGNFPGRFSGRQFSNSRSEMNVSTLELGDSALYLCASRGSPLGSTEAFFGQGTRLTVV.

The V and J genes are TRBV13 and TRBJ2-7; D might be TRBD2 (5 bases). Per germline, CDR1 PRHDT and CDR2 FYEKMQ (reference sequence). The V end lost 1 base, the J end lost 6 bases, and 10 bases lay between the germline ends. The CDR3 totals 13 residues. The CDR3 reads CASSLAGFGEQYF. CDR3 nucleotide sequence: TGTGCCAGCAGCTTAGCGGGGTTCGGCGAGCAGTACTTC.

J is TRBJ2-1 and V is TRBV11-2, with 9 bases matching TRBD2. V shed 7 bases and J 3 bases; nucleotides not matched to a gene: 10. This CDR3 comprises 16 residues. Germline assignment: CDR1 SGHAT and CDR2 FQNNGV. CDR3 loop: CASILWGREGYNEQFF. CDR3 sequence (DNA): TGTGCCAGCATCCTCTGGGGGCGGGAGGGCTACAATGAGCAGTTCTTC.

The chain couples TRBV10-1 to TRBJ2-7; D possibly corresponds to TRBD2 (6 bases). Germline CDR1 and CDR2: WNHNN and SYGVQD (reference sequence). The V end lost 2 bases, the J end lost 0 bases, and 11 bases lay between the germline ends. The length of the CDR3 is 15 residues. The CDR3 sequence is CASSEGSGYSYEQYF. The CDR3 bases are TGCGCCAGCAGTGAGGGTAGCGGATACTCCTACGAGCAGTACTTC.

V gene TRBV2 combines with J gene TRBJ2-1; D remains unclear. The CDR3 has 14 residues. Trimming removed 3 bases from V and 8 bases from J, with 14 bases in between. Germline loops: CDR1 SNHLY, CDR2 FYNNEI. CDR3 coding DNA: TGTGCCAGCAGTGAGGGCCTAGACGGCGATGAGCAGTTCTTC. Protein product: CASSEGLDGDEQFF.

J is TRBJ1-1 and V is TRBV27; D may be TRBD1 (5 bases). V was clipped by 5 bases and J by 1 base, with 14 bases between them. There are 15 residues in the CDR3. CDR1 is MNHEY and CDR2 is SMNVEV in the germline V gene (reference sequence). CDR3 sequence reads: CASSVFRDANTEAFF. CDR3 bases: TGTGCCAGCAGTGTATTCAGGGACGCGAACACTGAAGCTTTCTTT.

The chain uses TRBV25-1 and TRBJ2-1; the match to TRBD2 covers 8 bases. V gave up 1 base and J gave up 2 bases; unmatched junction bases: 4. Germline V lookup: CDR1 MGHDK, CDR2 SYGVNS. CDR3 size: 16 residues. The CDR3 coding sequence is TGTGCCAGCAGTGAATTAAACGGGGGGGCCTACAATGAGCAGTTCTTC. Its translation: CASSELNGGAYNEQFF.

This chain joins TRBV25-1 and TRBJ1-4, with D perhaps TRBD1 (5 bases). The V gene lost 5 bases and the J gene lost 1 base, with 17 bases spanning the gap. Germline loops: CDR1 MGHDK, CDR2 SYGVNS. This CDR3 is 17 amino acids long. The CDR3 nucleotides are TGTGCCAGCAGTCCCCTTCTGGCGAGGGGAACTAATGAAAAACTGTTTTTT. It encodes CASSPLLARGTNEKLFF.